These 6 T cell receptor beta chains share one sample of origin, sequenced in a study of Graves' ophthalmopathy and Graves' hyperthyroidism. RNA served as the template for amplifying TCR beta CDR3 regions. Scientists carried out first-round RT-PCR using HTBI primers and then a second-round multiplex PCR. TCRdb analysed the multiplex PCR reads with MiXCR anew, one entry per CDR3 protein. This table holds around 1.1 million distinct CDR3 sequences, roughly two fifths found once. Input material: peripheral blood or thyroid tissue (not recorded which). The receptor set was obtained from an adult man with Graves' hyperthyroidism.

The V call is TRBV15, the J call TRBJ1-2; 8 positions match TRBD1. There are 14 residues in the CDR3. With 5 bases clipped from V and 7 bases from J, the junction kept 9 bases outside the gene matches. Germline V lookup: CDR1 LNHNV, CDR2 YYDKDF (reference sequence). CDR3 sequence reads: CATSEEDRVTGYTF. CDR3 nucleotide sequence: TGTGCCACCAGCGAGGAGGACAGGGTGACTGGCTACACCTTC.

The chain carries TRBV24-1 and TRBJ1-2; possibly TRBD1 for D (5 bases). The V end lost 4 bases, the J end lost 4 bases, and 9 bases lay between the germline ends. Germline assignment: CDR1 KGHDR and CDR2 SFDVKD. The CDR3 is 13 amino acids. The CDR3: CATSEPGGYGYTF. The CDR3 DNA reads as TGTGCCACCAGTGAACCGGGGGGCTATGGCTACACCTTC.

A few counts support this clonotype. The V and J genes are TRBV20-1 and TRBJ1-2, with 8 bases lining up with TRBD1. The trim removed 2 bases at V and 6 bases at J, leaving 14 bases unmatched. The CDR3 spans 16 residues. CDR1 and CDR2 from the germline V gene are DFQATT and SNEGSKA (reference sequence). The CDR3, as DNA: TGCAGTGCTAGACCCGGACAGGGATCTTTTGGCGATGGCTACACCTTC. Encoded protein: CSARPGQGSFGDGYTF.

In its sample, this clonotype was seen a few times. V gene TRBV3-1 combines with J gene TRBJ1-2, with D maybe TRBD1 (6 bases). The CDR3 sequence is 14 residues long. Germline-derived CDR1 and CDR2 are LGHDT and YNNKEL (reference sequence). V lost 4 bases to trimming and J lost 3 bases, with 12 bases between them. The CDR3 region is CASSPPGEDYGYTF. As DNA, the CDR3 is TGTGCCAGCAGCCCGCCAGGGGAGGACTATGGCTACACCTTC.

The J gene is TRBJ2-5, the V gene TRBV10-2, with 8 nucleotides matching TRBD1. The CDR3 contains 14 residues. Germline V gives CDR1 WSHSY, CDR2 SAAADI. The CDR3: CANNRDRIKETQYF. CDR3 DNA sequence: TGCGCTAATAACCGGGACAGGATCAAAGAGACCCAGTACTTC.

This clonotype showed up just a few times. The CDR3 DNA reads as TGTGCCAGCAGCGTAGCAATCACGGGGGCTAACACCGGGGAGCTGTTTTTT. Its protein product is CASSVAITGANTGELFF. V and J are TRBV9 and TRBJ2-2; D is tentatively TRBD1 or TRBD2 (6 bases each). The CDR3 has 17 residues. Trimming took 0 bases from V and 2 from J, leaving 14 bases between them. In germline, CDR1 is SGDLS, CDR2 YYNGEE.